This paragraph reports one T cell receptor (beta chain). Its specificity is unknown. The CDR3 loop spans 11 amino acids. Per germline, CDR1 GTSNPN and CDR2 SVGIG (reference sequence). The germline V and J ends were trimmed by 0 bases and 7 bases, with 6 bases remaining between them. The data derive from a study of cytomegalovirus exposure and HLA in healthy donors. Vbeta (60) and Jbeta (13) primers were used in the PCR. This table comes from immunoSEQ multiplex PCR, and its TCRdb copy is limited to in-frame clones, with some not included. This table has around 200,000 clones, around four fifths appearing once. Study-level findings and limits: There were about 160 TCR beta chains listed as cytomegalovirus-associated. A prior analysis recorded that most TCR beta V segments were productive about 87% or about 30% of the time. Some segments of the V type, notably TRBV6-2 and TRBV6-3, were excluded as indistinguishable. Per a later analysis, about 17,000 TCR beta sequences showed association with HLA alleles at 0.05 false discovery rate.

Sample: PBMCs. This receptor was identified in a woman aged 40 to 50 in good health and CMV-seronegative. The genes are TRBV30 and TRBJ1-2, with D unresolved. In DNA, the CDR3 is TGTGCCTGGAGTGTACTAAGTGGCTACACCTTC. Protein: CAWSVLSGYTF. Filled out from reference TRBV30 and TRBJ1-2, the complete variable domain reads SQTIHQWPATLVQPVGSPLSLECTVEGTSNPNLYWYRQAAGRGLQLLFYSVGIGQISSEVPQNLSASRPQDRQFILSSKKLLLSDSGFYLCAWSVLSGYTFGSGTRLTVV.